One T cell receptor (beta chain) is described in this entry. Its specific antigen is unknown. No base quality information exists; no much larger clone differs at one position. This specimen's time point label, per the study, means: baseline before first vaccination. Vaccinee samples came from UK trials COV001 and COV002, including a single-blind randomized controlled phase 2/3 trial of AZD1222 (ChAdOx1 nCoV-19) in healthy adults. For TCRbeta chain sequencing, PBMC samples were collected from trial participants at day 0 and at day 28 after the second dose. The data stem from a study of T cell responses to AZD1222 COVID-19 vaccine (dated by TCRdb to the early 2020s). At the level of the whole study: Because spike-specific TCR depth and breadth did not differ between the two schedules, AZD1222 recipients who got a second dose at roughly 4 weeks were pooled with those who got a second dose at roughly 12 weeks. A total of approximately 240 trial participants underwent TCR sequencing, of whom about 210 had received two doses of AZD1222 and some 25 had received two doses of the MenACWY control vaccine. Trial participants were enrolled into age subgroups of 18-55, 56-69 and 70-plus years, which contained around 140, 26 and 57 TCR-sequenced participants, respectively. General study outcomes and caveats: The 56-69-year group was small, and its depth increase did not reach significance, likely because of low power. Conclusions about previously exposed vaccinees are limited, since just a handful of AZD1222 recipients were seropositive for SARS-CoV-2 at baseline. Nearly half of unique spike-specific TCRs reportedly recognized epitopes outside regions mutated in the B.1.351 and B.1.1.7 variants. Participants were mostly white British, with more females than males. The authors suggested clonal diversity may have been underestimated. Because no day 14 peak-response samples were available, repertoires were characterized only after the peak T cell response. The vaccine-associated CD4 TCRs covered the entire spike protein, and the dominant responses fell in regions 160-218 and 743-854. After two AZD1222 doses, spike-specific TCR breadth and depth were significantly higher than at day 0 and than in MenACWY recipients.

The CDR3 regions of human TCRbeta chains were analyzed by immunosequencing. The original methods were these. Repertoire TCRs were checked for matches against a reference library of SARS-CoV-2-specific TCRs that had been generated using the MIRA antigen-specificity platform. Breadth meant the fraction of unique TCRs that were SARS-CoV-2-associated, whereas depth meant the fraction of total T cells that were SARS-CoV-2-associated. Each spike-specific TCR was assigned to its reactive spike region and to a CD4 or CD8 class using the MIRA data. Log10-transformed breadth and depth values were compared by one-way ANOVA with Sidak's multiple comparisons tests. As stored in TCRdb, this immuneACCESS dataset retains in-frame rearrangements with V and J assigned. A fraction of the clones does not appear; measured against another copy, unresolved V genes explain less than half of the discrepancy, and the remainder lacks a known reason. Clone size and V and J calls were adopted from that table, with D and trimming inferred from the DNA. Counted in this sample were around 94,000 clones; 70% to 90% of them appeared once. The top ten hold roughly 13% of the sample.

Reading from cysteine to phenylalanine, the CDR3 counts 12 amino acids. Of the read, only the CDR3 DNA is kept; its 36 bases are in frame from base 1. Per the germline V gene (reference sequence), SGHNT is the CDR1 and YYREEE is the CDR2. Relative to germline, V is 2 bases shorter and J is 6 bases shorter, with 8 bases between their ends. The chain is assembled from TRBV5-4 and TRBJ1-2; confidence is insufficient to name the D gene. The clonotype originates from an adult in good health. The source was peripheral blood, collected on day 0 of AZD1222 vaccination. The CDR3 protein: CASSLAQDGYTF. The DNA sequence reads TGTGCCAGCAGCTTAGCCCAGGATGGCTACACCTTC.